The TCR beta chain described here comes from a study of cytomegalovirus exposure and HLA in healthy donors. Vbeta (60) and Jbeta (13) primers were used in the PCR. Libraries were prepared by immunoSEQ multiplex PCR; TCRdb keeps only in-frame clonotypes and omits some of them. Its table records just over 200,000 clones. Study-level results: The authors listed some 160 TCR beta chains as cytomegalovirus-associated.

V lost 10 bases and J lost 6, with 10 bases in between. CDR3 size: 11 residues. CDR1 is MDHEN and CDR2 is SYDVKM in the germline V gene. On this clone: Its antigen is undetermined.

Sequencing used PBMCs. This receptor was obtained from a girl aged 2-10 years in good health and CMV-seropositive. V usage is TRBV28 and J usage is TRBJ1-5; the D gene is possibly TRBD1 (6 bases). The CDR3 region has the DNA TGTGCCACACAGGGAGTTCAGCCCCAGCATTTT. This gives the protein CATQGVQPQHF.